Each of the 17 T cell receptor beta chains below was sequenced from the same sample in a study of shared clonotypes between healthy human individuals. Assay: immunoSEQ multiplex PCR; the TCRdb copy retains only in-frame clones and omits some. The data show 850,000 to 1,200,000 clones, with 60% to 80% seen just once and approximately 1.5% held by the top ten. Sequences were obtained from memory CD4+ T cells sorted from blood. Documented subset: CD45RA-negative fraction. Receptors originate from a man aged 18 to 30 in good health.

This clone was observed many times. The rearrangement joins TRBV7-9 to TRBJ1-2; D unresolved. The germline V gene encodes CDR1 SEHNR and CDR2 FQNEAQ (reference sequence). CDR3 size: 12 residues. Trimming stripped 4 bases from V and 2 bases from J, with 5 bases between. CDR3 in amino acids: CASSSGNYGYTF. The CDR3 coding sequence is TGTGCCAGCAGCTCAGGAAACTATGGCTACACCTTC.

The V gene is TRBV9, the J gene TRBJ2-7; 7 nucleotides match TRBD2. This CDR3 has 14 residues. Germline V gives CDR1 SGDLS, CDR2 YYNGEE. V lost 0 bases and J lost 7; bases outside the gene matches: 7. Written as DNA, the CDR3 is TGTGCCAGCAGCGTAGGGGAGGGAGCTTGGGAGCAGTACTTC. Protein product: CASSVGEGAWEQYF.

This sequence joins TRBV7-9 and TRBJ2-7; 11 bases match TRBD2. Per the germline V gene, CDR1 is SEHNR and CDR2 is FQNEAQ (reference sequence). The CDR3 has 16 residues. The V segment lost 5 bases and the J segment 3 bases; nucleotides outside the gene matches: 9. In DNA, the CDR3 is TGTGCCAGCAGCCTGGGGGCTAGCGGGGGGCACTACGAGCAGTACTTC. Its translation is CASSLGASGGHYEQYF. The full variable domain, its missing parts supplied by reference TRBV7-9 and TRBJ2-7, is DTGVSQNPRHKITKRGQNVTFRCDPISEHNRLYWYRQTLGQGPEFLTYFQNEAQLEKSRLLSDRFSAERPKGSFSTLEIQRTEQGDSAMYLCASSLGASGGHYEQYFGPGTRLTVT.

The V call is TRBV6-1, the J call TRBJ2-2; D not resolved. Germline V gene data show CDR1 as MNHNS and CDR2 as SASEGT. V was clipped by 6 bases and J by 1 base, with 12 bases between them. CDR3 length: 15 residues. The CDR3 here is CASSFLNLNTGELFF. In nucleotides, the CDR3 is TGTGCCAGCAGCTTTTTAAACTTGAACACCGGGGAGCTGTTTTTT.

V usage is TRBV10-3 and J usage is TRBJ1-2, with D tentatively TRBD1 (5 bases). Trimming left V 0 bases short and J 8 bases short, with 10 bases between. The germline CDR1 and CDR2 sequences are ENHRY and SYGVKD. This CDR3 region has 13 residues. The CDR3, as DNA: TGTGCCATCAGTGAGTCGGGACGGAGCGGCTACACCTTC. Residues: CAISESGRSGYTF.

The J gene is TRBJ2-7, the V gene TRBV18; weak D call: TRBD2 (5 bases). V shed 3 bases and J shed 0 bases, with 12 bases lying between them. Germline V gene lookup returns CDR1 KGHSH and CDR2 LQKENI. There are 15 residues in the CDR3. The CDR3 bases are TGTGCCAGCTCACCCCTGGGAGTTCGCTCCTACGAGCAGTACTTC. Translation gives CASSPLGVRSYEQYF.

This clone was observed a handful of times. V usage is TRBV10-2 and J usage is TRBJ2-7; D is ambiguous. The ends were cut back, 1 base at V and 4 bases at J, with 23 bases in the middle. Looked up from germline, CDR1 is WSHSY and CDR2 is SAAADI. The CDR3 totals 18 residues. The chain's CDR3 is CASSEFTSSFRPSYEQYF. CDR3 coding DNA: TGCGCCAGCAGTGAGTTTACTTCCAGTTTCCGACCTTCATACGAGCAGTACTTC.

This chain connects TRBV11-3 to TRBJ1-1; tentative D call: TRBD1 (6 bases). Germline V lookup: CDR1 SGHNT, CDR2 YENEEA. V lost 6 bases and J lost 0, with 11 bases in between. This CDR3 is built from 14 residues. As DNA, the CDR3 is TGTGCCAGCAGTCGGGGGGCAGTGAACACTGAAGCTTTCTTT. Amino acids: CASSRGAVNTEAFF.

CDR3 sequence (DNA): TGCGCCAGCAGCTCCTTCGGCGGGCAAGTAGATACGCAGTATTTT. Encoded protein: CASSSFGGQVDTQYF. The chain recombines TRBV5-1 with TRBJ2-3; perhaps TRBD2 as D (5 bases). This CDR3 region has 15 residues. The germline CDR1 and CDR2 sequences are SGHRS and YFSETQ. V gave up 3 bases and J gave up 5 bases, with 16 bases separating them.

The chain combines TRBV5-4 with TRBJ2-1; the D gene is possibly TRBD2 (6 bases). The ends were cut back, 4 bases at V and 1 base at J, with 12 bases in the middle. The CDR3 runs to 15 residues. Germline V CDR1 and CDR2: SGHNT, YYREEE (reference sequence). The CDR3 reads CASSRGAGSYNEQFF. The CDR3 region has the DNA TGTGCCAGCAGCCGGGGAGCGGGTTCCTACAATGAGCAGTTCTTC.

Concerning this clone itself: A much larger clone lies one base from this, so it may be a read error. This sample also contains other DNA sequences that code for the same CDR3. CDR3 nucleotide sequence: TGCGCCAGCAGCCAAGGGGGAACAGCCCTAGCTAACTATGGCTACACCTTC. It encodes CASSQGGTALANYGYTF. The rearrangement joins TRBV4-3 to TRBJ1-2, with D unclear. Germline-derived CDR1 and CDR2 are LGHNA and YSLEER. The CDR3 contains 17 residues. Trimming cost V 1 base and J 0 bases, with 15 bases left between them.

The chain recombines TRBV14 with TRBJ2-7, with TRBD1 matching 9 bases. The germline V gene has CDR1 SGHDN and CDR2 FVKESK. V shed 0 bases and J 9 bases; nucleotides not matched to a gene: 6. The CDR3 is made up of 14 amino acids. CDR3 sequence (DNA): TGTGCCAGCAGCCAAGAAATTGGGACAGGGAGGCAGTACTTC. Translation: CASSQEIGTGRQYF.

This rearrangement joins TRBV7-2 to TRBJ2-3; D call uncertain. The ends were cut back, 1 base at V and 1 base at J, with 9 bases in the middle. The CDR3 totals 15 residues. CDR1 and CDR2 (germline): SGHTA, FQGNSA. The CDR3 DNA follows: TGTGCCAGCAGCTTAGTCGTATTGGGCACAGATACGCAGTATTTT. Translating it yields CASSLVVLGTDTQYF.

At least ten counts were recorded for this clone. The chain couples TRBV4-1 to TRBJ2-7; TRBD2 matches at 11 bases. Germline CDR1 is MGHRA and CDR2 is YSYEKL. CDR3 length: 15 residues. V shed 2 bases and J 2 bases; nucleotides not matched to a gene: 2. The chain's CDR3 is CASSQPTSGAYEQYF. CDR3 coding DNA: TGCGCCAGCAGCCAACCGACTAGCGGGGCCTACGAGCAGTACTTC.

This chain uses TRBV7-2 with TRBJ2-5; TRBD1 matches 10 bases. The CDR3 runs to 17 residues. The V segment lost 5 bases and the J segment 4 bases; nucleotides outside the gene matches: 13. Germline CDR1 is SGHTA and CDR2 is FQGNSA. CDR3 bases: TGTGCCAGCAGCCAAAGGGGGACAGGGGTTGTCCGAGAGACCCAGTACTTC. It encodes CASSQRGTGVVRETQYF.

There are a few counts of this clone. The rearrangement links TRBV18 to TRBJ2-2; tentatively, D is TRBD2 (5 bases). The CDR3 contains 15 residues. The V end was cut by 5 bases, the J end by 6 bases, with 16 bases between. Germline V lookup: CDR1 KGHSH, CDR2 LQKENI. The CDR3 here is CASSFYEGAAGELFF. The CDR3 DNA follows: TGTGCCAGCTCATTTTATGAGGGAGCGGCCGGGGAGCTGTTTTTT.

The rearrangement links TRBV6-6 to TRBJ2-5, with 11 bases identical to TRBD2. The germline CDR1 and CDR2 sequences are MNHNY and SVGAGI (reference sequence). The CDR3 loop spans 14 amino acids. Losses at the gene ends were 5 bases for V and 4 bases for J; bases not matched to a gene: 3. CDR3 in amino acids: CASSPTSGRETQYF. CDR3 DNA sequence: TGTGCCAGCAGTCCCACTAGCGGGAGAGAGACCCAGTACTTC.